This TCR beta chain was recorded in a study of blood T cell repertoires in COVID-19. Study in general: Samples taken during acute and convalescent COVID-19 were collected in the United States, Italy and Spain. Sources were T cells, B-cell-depleted T cells, or PBMCs; the material itself was cDNA or gDNA.

In the original processing: Reference gene primer amplification yielded estimated nucleated cell counts. Here immunoSEQ multiplex PCR was the method, and the copy in TCRdb shows in-frame clones only, minus some. D and trimming were read from the DNA, whereas the V and J calls and clone size are those reported in that table. This table has 70,000 to 90,000 clones, 83% appearing once. The V gene lost 2 bases and the J gene lost 3 bases, with 14 bases spanning the gap. The germline V gene has CDR1 SGHRS and CDR2 YFSETQ. This CDR3 comprises 15 residues. The chain joins TRBV5-1 to TRBJ1-1, with D possibly TRBD1 on 6 matching bases. The origin of this receptor is a human donor in a cohort sampled during active COVID-19. The sequencing input was peripheral blood. The CDR3 spells CASSFGRGGDTEAFF. The CDR3 nucleotides read TGCGCCAGCAGCTTCGGCAGGGGAGGGGACACTGAAGCTTTCTTT.